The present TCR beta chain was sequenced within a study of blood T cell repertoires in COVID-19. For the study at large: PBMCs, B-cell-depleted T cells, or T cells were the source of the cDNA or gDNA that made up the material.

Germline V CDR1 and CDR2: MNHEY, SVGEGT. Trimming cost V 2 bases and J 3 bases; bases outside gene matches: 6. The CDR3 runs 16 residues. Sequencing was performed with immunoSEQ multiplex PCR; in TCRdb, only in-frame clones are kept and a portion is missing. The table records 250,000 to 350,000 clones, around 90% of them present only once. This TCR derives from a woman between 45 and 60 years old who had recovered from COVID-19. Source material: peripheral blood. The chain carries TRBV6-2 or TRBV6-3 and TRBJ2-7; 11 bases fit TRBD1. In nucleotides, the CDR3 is TGTGCCAGCAGTTACAGCCGGACAGGGGGCAGCTACGAGCAGTACTTC. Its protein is CASSYSRTGGSYEQYF.